Below, 27 T cell receptor beta chains from the same sample are listed, as sequenced in a study of beta chain features in type 1 diabetes (dated by TCRdb to 2016 to 2019). Library prep was done by the immunoSEQ multiplex PCR assay. All of the isolated RNA was reverse transcribed with the High Capacity cDNA Reverse Transcription Kit, so expressed TCRB transcripts were sequenced. This immuneACCESS table, as held by TCRdb, lists in-frame sequences with V and J called but not all clones. Of the missing ones, under half trace to an unresolved V gene in checked studies; the others have no known cause. This sample has approximately 400,000 clones in its table, and more than 12% of those were observed once. Approximately 0.02% of the sample goes to the ten largest clones. The specimen was naive CD4+ T cells from blood. The cell subset or site label, read with the paper, signifies: true naive CD4+ T cells. These receptors were collected from a woman under 30 in good health.

V is TRBV6-5 and J is TRBJ2-6; D may be TRBD1 (5 bases). V lost 2 bases, J lost 2 bases, and 7 bases lay in between. The CDR3 contains 15 residues. From germline, CDR1 is MNHEY and CDR2 SVGAGI. The CDR3 DNA reads as TGTGCCAGCAGTTACGCCAGGGCTGGGGCCAACGTCCTGACTTTC. It specifies CASSYARAGANVLTF.

This clone has just a few counts. The rearrangement joins TRBV7-3 to TRBJ2-1; TRBD1 matches at 10 bases. The trim removed 4 bases at V and 5 bases at J, leaving 5 bases unmatched. Germline V gene sequence: CDR1 SGHTA, CDR2 FQGTGA. CDR3 length: 15 amino acids. The CDR3 nucleotides read TGTGCCAGCAGCTACGAAGGGACAGGGGACAATGAGCAGTTCTTC. Encoded protein: CASSYEGTGDNEQFF.

The table lists this clone with a few counts. This chain connects TRBV7-2 to TRBJ2-3, with 10 bases matching TRBD2. Losses at the gene ends were 5 bases for V and 4 bases for J; bases not matched to a gene: 9. Germline lookup yields CDR1 SGHTA and CDR2 FQGNSA. The CDR3 is made up of 16 amino acids. The CDR3 is CASSQNLAGVADTQYF. In DNA form, the CDR3 reads TGTGCCAGCAGCCAAAATCTAGCGGGAGTGGCAGATACGCAGTATTTT.

This clone was detected only a few times. The chain combines TRBV2 with TRBJ2-3; 7 nucleotides line up with TRBD1. Germline CDR1 SNHLY, CDR2 FYNNEI. The CDR3 contains 14 residues. The trim removed 6 bases at V and 1 base at J, leaving 4 bases unmatched. This chain's CDR3 is CASRDRVGTDTQYF. CDR3 DNA: TGTGCCAGCAGAGACAGGGTTGGCACAGATACGCAGTATTTT.

This clone was seen a few times. This chain uses TRBV19 with TRBJ1-5; the D is unclear. Germline V CDR1 and CDR2: LNHDA, SQIVND (reference sequence). Trimming stripped 5 bases from V and 4 bases from J, with 12 bases between. The CDR3 has 14 residues. Written as DNA, the CDR3 is TGTGCCAGTAGTCTCGGGCCGGGGAATCAGCCCCAGCATTTT. Its protein is CASSLGPGNQPQHF.

The chain uses TRBV7-9 and TRBJ2-5; no firm D call. Germline loops: CDR1 SEHNR, CDR2 FQNEAQ (reference sequence). The V end lost 5 bases, the J end lost 5 bases, and 9 bases lay between the germline ends. This CDR3 contains 12 residues. In DNA form, the CDR3 reads TGTGCCAGCAGCAGCCAATCTGAGACCCAGTACTTC. Its translation is CASSSQSETQYF.

This chain joins TRBV29-1 and TRBJ2-1; tentative D call: TRBD2 (5 bases). In germline, CDR1 is SQVTM, CDR2 ANQGSEA. The CDR3 totals 12 residues. Trimming pared 1 base from V and 10 bases from J, leaving 11 bases between. This CDR3 is CSVEVVPGEQFF. In DNA form, the CDR3 reads TGCAGCGTTGAAGTAGTTCCGGGGGAGCAGTTCTTC.

V is TRBV6-5 and J is TRBJ2-5, with 8 nucleotides matching TRBD1. V lost 4 bases, J lost 2 bases, and 3 bases stayed unmatched. Per the germline V gene, CDR1 is MNHEY and CDR2 is SVGAGI. This CDR3 is 14 amino acids long. CDR3 bases: TGTGCCAGCAGTTCAGGACAGGGTCAAGAGACCCAGTACTTC. Its protein product is CASSSGQGQETQYF.

This clone turned up a few times. The gene calls are TRBV9 and TRBJ1-2, with 7 bases matching TRBD1. With 4 bases clipped from V and 5 bases from J, the junction kept 8 bases outside the gene matches. The CDR3 extends over 14 amino acids. CDR1 is SGDLS and CDR2 is YYNGEE in the germline V gene. The CDR3 bases are TGTGCCAGCAGCCTTCAGGGACAGCCATATGGCTACACCTTC. The encoded protein is CASSLQGQPYGYTF.

The CDR3 region is CAWRTSGRFHEQFF. The CDR3 DNA sequence: TGTGCCTGGAGAACTAGCGGGAGGTTTCATGAGCAGTTCTTC. The chain links TRBV30 to TRBJ2-1; TRBD2 matches 12 bases. Per the germline V gene, CDR1 is GTSNPN and CDR2 is SVGIG (reference sequence). The CDR3 is 14 residues long. The V segment lost 3 bases and the J segment 8 bases; nucleotides outside the gene matches: 5.

The chain employs TRBV7-9 and TRBJ1-4, with 9 bases identical to TRBD1. CDR3 length: 15 amino acids. Germline trimming cut 5 bases from V and 5 bases from J; bases unmatched to any gene: 6. CDR1 is SEHNR and CDR2 is FQNEAQ in the germline V gene (reference sequence). The chain's CDR3 is CASSLLGTGNEKLFF. For the CDR3, the DNA is TGTGCCAGCAGCCTATTGGGGACAGGGAATGAAAAACTGTTTTTT.

In its sample, this clone was seen a few times. The rearrangement uses TRBV27 and TRBJ2-7, with 8 nucleotides matching TRBD2. The CDR3 contains 15 residues. Germline trimming cut 5 bases from V and 4 bases from J; bases unmatched to any gene: 10. The germline CDR1 and CDR2 sequences are MNHEY and SMNVEV (reference sequence). CDR3 sequence: CASSPGDSGIYEQYF. CDR3 DNA sequence: TGTGCCAGCAGTCCGGGCGATAGCGGGATTTACGAGCAGTACTTC.

The chain recombines TRBV19 with TRBJ2-1; 13 bases fit TRBD2. Germline V gives CDR1 LNHDA, CDR2 SQIVND (reference sequence). This CDR3 comprises 15 residues. With V trimmed by 3 bases and J by 5 bases, 1 base remained unmatched. In DNA, the CDR3 is TGTGCCAGTAGTATCGGACTAGCGGGGGACAATGAGCAGTTCTTC. It is translated as CASSIGLAGDNEQFF.

V is TRBV19 and J is TRBJ1-2; 8 nucleotides align to TRBD1. The CDR3 runs to 15 residues. Germline assignment: CDR1 LNHDA and CDR2 SQIVND (reference sequence). V was pared by 5 bases and J by 8 bases, with 13 bases of the junction left unmatched. CDR3 protein: CASSPWTGSIEGYTF. As DNA, the CDR3 is TGTGCCAGTAGTCCATGGACAGGGTCGATCGAGGGCTACACCTTC.

This clone was observed a few times. The chain recombines TRBV7-2 with TRBJ2-3; 7 bases fit TRBD1. The CDR3 spans 13 residues. Losses at the gene ends were 5 bases for V and 6 bases for J; bases not matched to a gene: 5. Germline lookup yields CDR1 SGHTA and CDR2 FQGNSA. The CDR3 spells CASSGRRGDTQYF. The CDR3 DNA reads as TGTGCCAGCAGCGGGCGCAGGGGGGATACGCAGTATTTT. The full variable domain, in which reference TRBV7-2 and TRBJ2-3 provide the parts outside the CDR3, is GAGVSQSPSNKVTEKGKDVELRCDPISGHTALYWYRQSLGQGLEFLIYFQGNSAPDKSGLPSDRFSAERTGGSVSTLTIQRTQQEDSAVYLCASSGRRGDTQYFGPGTRLTVL.

This clone was recorded a few times. The chain uses TRBV15 and TRBJ2-3, with 9 bases lining up with TRBD2. The CDR3 consists of 15 residues. The trim removed 3 bases at V and 1 base at J, leaving 2 bases unmatched. Germline CDR1 LNHNV, CDR2 YYDKDF (reference sequence). The CDR3 DNA reads TGTGCCACCAGCAGGAGGACTAGCGGCACAGATACGCAGTATTTT. Its translation is CATSRRTSGTDTQYF.

This chain links TRBV29-1 with TRBJ1-1, with D possibly matching TRBD1 (6 bases). The V gene's germline CDR1 is SQVTM and CDR2 ANQGSEA. Trimming took off 5 bases at V and 2 bases at J, with 12 bases between the two ends. This CDR3 has 13 residues. CDR3 in DNA: TGCAGCGTTCCCGACAGGACCAACACTGAAGCTTTCTTT. Translating gives CSVPDRTNTEAFF.

The V and J genes are TRBV10-3 and TRBJ1-1, with D maybe TRBD1 (5 bases). V was cut by 10 bases and J by 0 bases, with 21 bases left in between. Germline CDR1 is ENHRY and CDR2 is SYGVKD. CDR3 length: 16 amino acids. The CDR3 loop is CASVQVGAALNTEAFF. The CDR3, as DNA: TGTGCCAGCGTACAGGTTGGGGCTGCTTTGAACACTGAAGCTTTCTTT.

The chain employs TRBV5-1 and TRBJ2-3; the match to TRBD2 covers 11 bases. The CDR3 sequence is 16 residues long. With 4 bases clipped from V and 9 bases from J, the junction kept 13 bases outside the gene matches. In germline, CDR1 is SGHRS, CDR2 YFSETQ. The chain's CDR3 is CASSATSGTPGGTQYF. In DNA form, the CDR3 reads TGCGCCAGCAGCGCGACTAGCGGGACCCCGGGGGGAACGCAGTATTTT.

There are a few counts of this clone. This chain uses TRBV29-1 with TRBJ2-7; 8 positions agree with TRBD2. Germline V gives CDR1 SQVTM, CDR2 ANQGSEA. The V and J ends lost 5 bases and 2 bases, in that order; junction bases with no gene match: 5. The CDR3 consists of 13 residues. The CDR3 loop reads CSVFSGVTYEQYF. CDR3 nucleotides: TGCAGCGTTTTTAGCGGGGTTACCTACGAGCAGTACTTC.

In its sample, this clone was seen a few times. CDR3 DNA: TGTGCCAGCACCGGATGGACAGGGGGCGCTGGGGCCAACGTCCTGACTTTC. Its protein product is CASTGWTGGAGANVLTF. The chain uses TRBV4-2 and TRBJ2-6; 11 positions match TRBD1. CDR1 and CDR2 from the germline V gene are LGHNA and YNFKEQ. CDR3 length: 17 amino acids. After removal of 7 bases from V and 2 bases from J, the junction contained 7 bases not matched to a gene.

This clone has just a few counts. The chain carries TRBV7-9 and TRBJ1-5, with D perhaps TRBD1 (6 bases). CDR1 SEHNR and CDR2 FQNEAQ come from the germline V gene (reference sequence). CDR3 length: 14 residues. V gave up 2 bases and J gave up 7 bases, with 12 bases separating them. CDR3 coding DNA: TGTGCCAGCAGCTTAACGGGGGGCCGGCAGCCCCAGCATTTT. Translating it yields CASSLTGGRQPQHF.

About this clone itself: This sample includes further DNA sequences coding for the same CDR3. The genes are TRBV28 and TRBJ2-7, with D perhaps matching TRBD1 (6 bases). The CDR3 covers 14 residues. Germline V gene sequence: CDR1 MDHEN, CDR2 SYDVKM. Trimming cost V 6 bases and J 0 bases, with 12 bases left between them. DNA of the CDR3: TGTGCCAGCAGGGGTACAGGGAGCTCCTACGAGCAGTACTTC. It specifies CASRGTGSSYEQYF.

This chain links TRBV28 with TRBJ2-7; 8 bases agree with TRBD1. V trimming: 5 bases; J trimming: 7 bases; junction bases outside the gene matches: 13. The CDR3 length is 15 residues. Per the germline V gene, CDR1 is MDHEN and CDR2 is SYDVKM. The CDR3 is CASSIISTGAGEQYF. CDR3 DNA: TGTGCCAGCAGTATCATCTCGACAGGGGCTGGGGAGCAGTACTTC. The full variable domain, completed using reference TRBV28 and TRBJ2-7, is DVKVTQSSRYLVKRTGEKVFLECVQDMDHENMFWYRQDPGLGLRLIYFSYDVKMKEKGDIPEGYSVSREKKERFSLILESASTNQTSMYLCASSIISTGAGEQYFGPGTRLTVT.

This sequence joins TRBV18 and TRBJ1-1, with a weak D call TRBD1 (6 bases). V was cut by 4 bases and J by 5 bases, with 17 bases left in between. The CDR3 extends over 15 amino acids. Germline CDR1 is KGHSH and CDR2 is LQKENI. CDR3 protein: CASSQNDRGGTEAFF. In DNA form, the CDR3 reads TGTGCCAGCTCACAAAACGATAGGGGGGGGACTGAAGCTTTCTTT.

A few counts support this clone. The chain uses TRBV28 and TRBJ2-3, with TRBD2 identical over 7 bases. The junction had 3 bases not matched to a gene; V was cut back by 4 bases and J by 5 bases. The CDR3 contains 13 residues. Germline loops: CDR1 MDHEN, CDR2 SYDVKM. The CDR3 DNA follows: TGTGCCAGCAGTTCATCTAGCGGAGATACGCAGTATTTT. Protein sequence: CASSSSSGDTQYF.

The chain links TRBV11-2 to TRBJ2-3, with D hard to call. CDR1 is SGHAT, CDR2 FQNNGV, per germline. The CDR3 consists of 11 residues. V lost 4 bases and J lost 6, with 5 bases in between. The DNA of the CDR3 is TGTGCCAGCAGCTATCTGGATACGCAGTATTTT. It is translated as CASSYLDTQYF.